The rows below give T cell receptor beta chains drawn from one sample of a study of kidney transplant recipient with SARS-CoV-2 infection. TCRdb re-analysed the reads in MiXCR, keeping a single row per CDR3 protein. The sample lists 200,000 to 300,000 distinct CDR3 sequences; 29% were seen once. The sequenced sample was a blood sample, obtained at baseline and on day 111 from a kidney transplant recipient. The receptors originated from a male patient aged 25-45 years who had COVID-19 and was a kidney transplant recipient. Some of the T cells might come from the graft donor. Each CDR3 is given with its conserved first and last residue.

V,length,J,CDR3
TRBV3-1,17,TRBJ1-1,CASSDRIPISIRTEAFF
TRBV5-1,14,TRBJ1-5,CASSLGRDDQPQHF
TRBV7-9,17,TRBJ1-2,CASSSDPYHGKTYGYTF
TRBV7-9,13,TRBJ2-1,CASSLAIYNEQFF
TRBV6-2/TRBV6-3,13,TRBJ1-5,CASSRTEHQPQHF
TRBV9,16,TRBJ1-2,CASVTPYSRKTYGYTF
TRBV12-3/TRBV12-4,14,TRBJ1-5,CASSHQGNNQPQHF
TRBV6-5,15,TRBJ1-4,CASSNDRGRVEKLFF
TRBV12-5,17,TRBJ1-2,CASGCNSLQGKTYGYTF
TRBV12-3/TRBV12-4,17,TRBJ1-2,CASSEVVSFRKTYGYTF
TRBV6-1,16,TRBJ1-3,CASSERQTGEGNTIYF
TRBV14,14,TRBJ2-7,CASSPTQRRYEQYF
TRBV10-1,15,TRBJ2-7,CASSPGLAGSHEQYF
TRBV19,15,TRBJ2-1,CASSVRWEGRDEQFF
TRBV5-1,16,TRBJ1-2,CASRNLSVRKTYGYTF
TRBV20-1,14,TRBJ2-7,CSARGLAGVYEQYF
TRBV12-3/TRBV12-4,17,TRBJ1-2,CASSHQFSFRKTYGYTF
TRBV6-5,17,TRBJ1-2,CASSLIRECRKTYGYTF
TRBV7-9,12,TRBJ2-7,CASSYDSHEQYF
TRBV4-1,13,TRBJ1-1,CASSQARRAEAFF
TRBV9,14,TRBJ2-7,CASSEQASSYEQYF
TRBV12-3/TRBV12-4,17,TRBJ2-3,CASSLMPAGLALDTQYF
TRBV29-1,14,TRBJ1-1,CSVVVGFSNTEAFF
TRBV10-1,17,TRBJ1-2,CASSVYARSRKTYGYTF
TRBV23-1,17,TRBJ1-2,CASSYTLLRRKTYGYTF
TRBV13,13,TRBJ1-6,CASSSLTMRALHF
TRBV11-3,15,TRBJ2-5,CASSLGQTGQETQYF
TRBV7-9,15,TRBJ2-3,CASSQPAVATDTQYF
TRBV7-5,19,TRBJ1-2,CISVPEDRGEVGKTYGYTF
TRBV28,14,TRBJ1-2,CASTLQGAGYGYTF
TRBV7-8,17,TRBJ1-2,CASSRGRFTRKTYGYTF
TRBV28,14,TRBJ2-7,CASSLPTTSYEQYF
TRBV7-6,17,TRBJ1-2,CASSKAGESRKTYGYTF
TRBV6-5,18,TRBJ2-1,CASSYSPASGRFWYEQFF
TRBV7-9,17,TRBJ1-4,CASSLAVGGAGNEKLFF
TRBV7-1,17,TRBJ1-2,CASSGQYHEGKTYGYTF
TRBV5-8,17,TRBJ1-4,CASSLLGQGPPNEKLFF
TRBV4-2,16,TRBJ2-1,CASSQEARAIYNEQFF
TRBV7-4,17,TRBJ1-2,CASSTSHSARKTYGYTF
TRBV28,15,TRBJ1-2,CASSLSGGARLGYTF
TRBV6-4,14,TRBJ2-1,CASSDGTSGNEQFF
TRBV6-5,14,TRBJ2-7,CASRLAIGLYEQYF
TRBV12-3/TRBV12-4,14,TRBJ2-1,CASSLLSLNNEQFF
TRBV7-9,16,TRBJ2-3,CASSPGQQAFTDTQYF
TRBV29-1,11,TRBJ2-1,CSATGTEEQFF
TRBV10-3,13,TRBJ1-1,CAIHGTGDTEAFF
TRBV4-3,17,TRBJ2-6,CASSQVFTQSGANVLTF